The 20 T cell receptor beta chains below come from one sample, sequenced in a study of blood T cell repertoires in COVID-19. Sequencing used immunoSEQ multiplex PCR; TCRdb keeps in-frame clones, though not all of them. Among 50,000 to 70,000 clones, over 75% were seen once, and the ten largest hold less than 9.5%. Sequenced input: peripheral blood. These receptors came from an elderly woman with active COVID-19.

V gene TRBV3-1 (or the pseudogene TRBV3-2) combines with J gene TRBJ1-3; perhaps TRBD1 as D (5 bases). This CDR3 spans 17 amino acids. V was trimmed by 1 base and J by 1 base, leaving 14 bases between them. Germline V CDR1 and CDR2: LGHDT, YNNKEL (reference sequence). CDR3 region: CASSQANSRASGNTIYF. The DNA for the CDR3 is TGTGCCAGCAGCCAAGCAAACTCCAGGGCGTCTGGAAACACCATATATTTT.

CDR3 residues: CSVGDGQPSSYEQYV. CDR3 nucleotide sequence: TGCAGCGTTGGAGACGGACAGCCTAGCTCCTACGAGCAGTACGTC. The chain employs TRBV29-1 and TRBJ2-7; possible D gene TRBD1, 6 bases. This CDR3 comprises 15 residues. The V gene's germline CDR1 is SQVTM and CDR2 ANQGSEA. V dropped 4 bases and J dropped 0 bases, with 16 bases sitting between them.

The rearrangement links TRBV7-9 to TRBJ2-4; 8 nucleotides agree with TRBD2. The CDR3 totals 17 residues. The V and J ends lost 4 bases and 1 base, in that order; junction bases with no gene match: 9. From germline, CDR1 is SEHNR and CDR2 FQNEAQ (reference sequence). The CDR3 region has the DNA TGTGCCAGCAGCTCCGTCGGACTAGCCTTCGCCAAAAACATTCAGTACTTC. It translates to CASSSVGLAFAKNIQYF.

The rearrangement uses TRBV7-9 and TRBJ2-7; 10 bases align to TRBD1. The V gene's germline CDR1 is SEHNR and CDR2 FQNEAQ (reference sequence). V lost 0 bases and J lost 1; bases outside the gene matches: 0. The CDR3 is 15 amino acids. Here the CDR3 reads CASSLAGQGSYEQYF. The CDR3 DNA reads TGTGCCAGCAGCTTAGCGGGACAGGGGTCCTACGAGCAGTACTTC.

The J gene is TRBJ2-4, the V gene TRBV18, with 7 bases fitting TRBD1. From germline, CDR1 is KGHSH and CDR2 LQKENI. The J segment lost 0 bases and the V segment lost 3 bases, leaving 8 bases of the junction unmatched. CDR3 length: 17 residues. For the CDR3, the DNA is TGTGCCAGCTCACCCTTATACCGGACAGGAGCCAAAAACATTCAGTACTTC. This codes for CASSPLYRTGAKNIQYF.

The chain carries TRBV4-1 and TRBJ1-5; D might be TRBD1 (5 bases). The CDR3 is 16 residues long. Germline V gives CDR1 MGHRA, CDR2 YSYEKL. The V and J ends lost 4 bases and 4 bases respectively, with 17 bases between them. The CDR3 DNA follows: TGCGCCAGCAGCCTTGGTCTGGTGGAGGGGAATCAGCCCCAGCATTTT. Translating it yields CASSLGLVEGNQPQHF.

This chain uses TRBV5-4 with TRBJ2-3; the match to TRBD2 covers 8 bases. Germline V gene sequence: CDR1 SGHNT, CDR2 YYREEE (reference sequence). V lost 0 bases, J lost 2 bases, and 5 bases stayed unmatched. The CDR3 has 16 amino acids. The CDR3 DNA reads as TGTGCCAGCAGCTTGGATGCGGGGGGTACCACAGATACGCAGTATTTT. Protein product: CASSLDAGGTTDTQYF.

This chain connects TRBV4-1 to TRBJ1-3; the match to TRBD1 covers 7 bases. Per the germline V gene, CDR1 is MGHRA and CDR2 is YSYEKL. CDR3 size: 18 residues. Trimming cost V 2 bases and J 2 bases; bases outside gene matches: 12. In DNA, the CDR3 is TGCGCCAGCAGCCAACAGTTAGGAGGGGGCGCGACTGGAAACACCATATATTTT. Amino acid sequence: CASSQQLGGGATGNTIYF.

V is TRBV19 and J is TRBJ1-5; 8 bases map to TRBD1. In germline, CDR1 is LNHDA, CDR2 SQIVND (reference sequence). CDR3 length equals 17 residues. The J segment lost 5 bases and the V segment lost 5 bases, leaving 14 bases of the junction unmatched. In DNA, the CDR3 is TGTGCCAGTAGTCCCAAAGGGACAGGTCTCCGGGATCAGCCCCAGCATTTT. Protein: CASSPKGTGLRDQPQHF.

The chain carries TRBV25-1 and TRBJ1-1, with D perhaps matching TRBD1 (6 bases). Germline loops: CDR1 MGHDK, CDR2 SYGVNS. The CDR3 spans 14 residues. The V end lost 4 bases, the J end lost 7 bases, and 16 bases lay between the germline ends. The CDR3 nucleotides are TGTGCCAGCAGTGTCCATACCGACAGGCATGAAGCTTTCTTT. Its protein is CASSVHTDRHEAFF.

The chain uses TRBV29-1 and TRBJ1-1; maybe TRBD1 (5 bases). This CDR3 spans 15 amino acids. V lost 6 bases, J lost 0 bases, and 17 bases lay in between. Per germline, CDR1 SQVTM and CDR2 ANQGSEA. The CDR3 DNA is TGCAGCGTGGGAGAACCGGGACTCATGAACACTGAAGCTTTCTTT. This codes for CSVGEPGLMNTEAFF.

V gene TRBV19 combines with J gene TRBJ2-5; 8 bases align to TRBD2. The CDR3 runs to 13 residues. CDR1 and CDR2 (germline): LNHDA, SQIVND (reference sequence). Trimming removed 11 bases from V and 3 bases from J; junction bases left unmatched: 8. In DNA, the CDR3 is TGTGCCGCCCAGGCGCGGGGGGAAGAGACCCAGTACTTC. It specifies CAAQARGEETQYF.

Only one count was recorded for this clone. The J gene is TRBJ1-3, the V gene TRBV3-1 (or the pseudogene TRBV3-2); 8 bases are a match to TRBD1. This CDR3 has 16 amino acids. Germline CDR1 and CDR2: LGHDT and YNNKEL (reference sequence). The V gene end was trimmed by 4 bases and the J gene end by 5 bases; junction bases not matched to a gene: 10. CDR3 protein: CASSPLSTGDRNTIYF. The CDR3 nucleotides are TGTGCCAGCAGCCCCCTATCGACAGGGGACAGAAACACCATATATTTT.

CDR3 sequence (DNA): TGTGCCAGCAGCTTAGGAGTCGGGGAGCTGTTTTTT. It is translated as CASSLGVGELFF. The rearrangement links TRBV7-9 to TRBJ2-2, with unresolved D. V lost 1 base to trimming and J lost 7 bases, with 4 bases between them. Germline CDR1 and CDR2: SEHNR and FQNEAQ (reference sequence). The CDR3 extends over 12 amino acids.

This clone showed up just once. The rearrangement uses TRBV7-8 and TRBJ2-1, with 10 nucleotides matching TRBD2. The germline V gene has CDR1 SGHVS and CDR2 FQNEAQ. This CDR3 contains 17 residues. The V gene end was trimmed by 5 bases and the J gene end by 9 bases; junction bases not matched to a gene: 16. CDR3 DNA: TGTGCCAGCAGCCGCCCGATCTACCTAGCGGGGGACCGTGAGCAGTTCTTC. Translation gives CASSRPIYLAGDREQFF. Full variable domain (missing parts from reference TRBV7-8 and TRBJ2-1): GAGVSQSPRYKVAKRGQDVALRCDPISGHVSLFWYQQALGQGPEFLTYFQNEAQLDKSGLPSDRFFAERPEGSVSTLKIQRTQQEDSAVYLCASSRPIYLAGDREQFFGPGTRLTVL.

This chain joins TRBV13 and TRBJ2-7; D unclear. V was cut by 0 bases and J by 5 bases, with 14 bases left in between. The germline gives CDR1 PRHDT, CDR2 FYEKMQ (reference sequence). This CDR3 spans 15 amino acids. The CDR3 DNA follows: TGTGCCAGCAGCTTAGGCCTATCTAGGCCGGACGAGCAGTACTTC. This translates into CASSLGLSRPDEQYF. Variable domain in full (rest from reference TRBV13 and TRBJ2-7): AAGVIQSPRHLIKEKRETATLKCYPIPRHDTVYWYQQGPGQDPQFLISFYEKMQSDKGSIPDRFSAQQFSDYHSELNMSSLELGDSALYFCASSLGLSRPDEQYFGPGTRLTVT.

This clone is a singleton in its sample. The chain couples TRBV15 to TRBJ2-5; 7 positions match TRBD2. Germline loops: CDR1 LNHNV, CDR2 YYDKDF (reference sequence). The CDR3 totals 16 residues. V was pared by 6 bases and J by 5 bases, with 15 bases of the junction left unmatched. CDR3 sequence: CATSVGVGRPGETQYF. The DNA of the CDR3 is TGTGCCACCAGTGTCGGCGTCGGGAGGCCAGGGGAGACCCAGTACTTC.

The chain links TRBV6-5 to TRBJ1-5, with D perhaps matching TRBD1 (5 bases). V was shortened by 6 bases and J by 6 bases, with 15 bases between the two germline ends. CDR1 and CDR2 from the germline V gene are MNHEY and SVGAGI. The CDR3 contains 14 residues. CDR3 in amino acids: CASSPRGGGQPQHF. The CDR3 DNA sequence: TGTGCCAGCAGCCCAAGGGGCGGTGGTCAGCCCCAGCATTTT.

This clone was recorded once. The chain recombines TRBV5-1 with TRBJ2-3, with TRBD1 as a possible D gene (5 bases). The CDR3 has 15 residues. Trimming removed 2 bases at V and 2 bases at J, with 12 bases between. The germline gives CDR1 SGHRS, CDR2 YFSETQ. In DNA, the CDR3 is TGCGCCAGCAGCTTCGCAGGGCGGACCACAGATACGCAGTATTTT. Its translation: CASSFAGRTTDTQYF.

CDR3 residues: CSVQDRGRHTGELFF. The CDR3 DNA sequence: TGCAGCGTACAAGACAGGGGTCGTCACACCGGGGAGCTGTTTTTT. The chain combines TRBV29-1 with TRBJ2-2; 8 bases map to TRBD1. Trimming at V came to 6 bases and at J to 3 bases, leaving 9 bases not matched to a gene. The germline V gene encodes CDR1 SQVTM and CDR2 ANQGSEA. The CDR3 runs to 15 residues.